A single sample gave rise to the 31 T cell receptor beta chains below, sequenced in a study of cytomegalovirus exposure and HLA in healthy donors. PCR used 60 Vbeta primers and 13 Jbeta primers. Sequencing used immunoSEQ multiplex PCR; TCRdb keeps in-frame clones, though not all of them. The profile shows 100,000 or so clones, 74% of them singletons. The sequencing sample was made of PBMCs. These receptor sequences come from a man aged 50-59 years in good health and CMV-seropositive.

The chain couples TRBV29-1 to TRBJ2-7; D might be TRBD2 (5 bases). Germline V lookup: CDR1 SQVTM, CDR2 ANQGSEA. This CDR3 has 11 residues. Trimming pared 7 bases from V and 3 bases from J, leaving 10 bases between. The CDR3 DNA reads as TGCAGCGCTGAGGGCAGCTACGAGCAGTACTTC. It translates to CSAEGSYEQYF.

The DNA for the CDR3 is TGTGCCAGCAGCTTGACTTCTAGCGGGAGGGGGGCAGATACGCAGTATTTT. It specifies CASSLTSSGRGADTQYF. The chain employs TRBV7-2 and TRBJ2-3, with TRBD2 matching 12 bases. The CDR3 runs 17 residues. The V gene end was trimmed by 3 bases and the J gene end by 4 bases; junction bases not matched to a gene: 8. CDR1 is SGHTA and CDR2 is FQGNSA in the germline V gene. The full variable domain, completed using reference TRBV7-2 and TRBJ2-3, is GAGVSQSPSNKVTEKGKDVELRCDPISGHTALYWYRQSLGQGLEFLIYFQGNSAPDKSGLPSDRFSAERTGGSVSTLTIQRTQQEDSAVYLCASSLTSSGRGADTQYFGPGTRLTVL.

This clone was detected only a few times. The chain couples TRBV18 to TRBJ2-6, with TRBD1 matching 9 bases. Germline V gene data show CDR1 as KGHSH and CDR2 as LQKENI. This CDR3 has 19 residues. With 3 bases clipped from V and 1 base from J, the junction kept 10 bases outside the gene matches. The CDR3 DNA reads as TGTGCCAGCTCACCTTCCTCTGGGACAGGGATTTCTGGGGCCAACGTCCTGACTTTC. This codes for CASSPSSGTGISGANVLTF.

This sequence joins TRBV5-1 and TRBJ2-4, with 14 bases that match TRBD2. The CDR3 loop spans 17 amino acids. V was clipped by 4 bases and J by 6 bases; unmatched bases: 9. Germline-derived CDR1 and CDR2 are SGHRS and YFSETQ. The CDR3, as DNA: TGCGCCAGCAGCACGGGACTAGCGGGGGCCCGGGGAAACATTCAGTACTTC. It encodes CASSTGLAGARGNIQYF.

The V call is TRBV6-5, the J call TRBJ2-1; 8 bases map to TRBD1. This CDR3 contains 15 residues. The germline V gene encodes CDR1 MNHEY and CDR2 SVGAGI. V gave up 0 bases and J gave up 6 bases; unmatched junction bases: 4. The CDR3 DNA sequence: TGTGCCAGCAGTTACTCCGGGACAGGTCTCAATGAGCAGTTCTTC. It yields the protein CASSYSGTGLNEQFF.

As to this clone: Other DNA sequences in this sample translate to the same CDR3. V and J are TRBV30 and TRBJ1-1; D is unclear. This CDR3 comprises 13 residues. V shed 0 bases and J shed 1 base, with 6 bases lying between them. Germline CDR1 is GTSNPN and CDR2 is SVGIG (reference sequence). DNA for the CDR3: TGTGCCTGGAGTGTTAATAGGAACACTGAAGCTTTCTTT. As protein: CAWSVNRNTEAFF.

This chain joins TRBV5-1 and TRBJ2-1, with 8 bases that match TRBD2. The CDR3 covers 15 residues. The junction had 3 bases not matched to a gene; V was cut back by 0 bases and J by 4 bases. From germline, CDR1 is SGHRS and CDR2 YFSETQ. This CDR3 reads CASSLEAGAYNEQFF. CDR3 nucleotides: TGCGCCAGCAGCTTGGAAGCGGGAGCTTACAATGAGCAGTTCTTC.

This CDR3 reads CATTFSSGRGTGELFF. The CDR3 DNA is TGTGCCACAACGTTTTCTAGCGGGAGAGGCACCGGGGAGCTGTTTTTT. The chain joins TRBV6-4 to TRBJ2-2, with 10 bases that match TRBD2. This CDR3 spans 16 amino acids. V dropped 10 bases and J dropped 4; count of bases not matched to a gene: 12. The germline gives CDR1 MRHNA, CDR2 SNTAGT.

V and J are TRBV13 and TRBJ2-7, with a tentative D call TRBD1 (7 bases). The germline V gene has CDR1 PRHDT and CDR2 FYEKMQ (reference sequence). V lost 1 base and J 0 bases, leaving 13 bases between the germline ends. This CDR3 has 16 amino acids. This CDR3 is CASSLAGAGGSYEQYF. In nucleotides, the CDR3 is TGTGCCAGCAGCTTAGCGGGGGCAGGGGGCTCCTACGAGCAGTACTTC.

This clone was observed a handful of times. The V and J genes are TRBV6-5 and TRBJ2-7; 7 positions match TRBD1. The CDR3 length is 15 residues. V lost 4 bases, J lost 1 base, and 7 bases stayed unmatched. Germline assignment: CDR1 MNHEY and CDR2 SVGAGI. The CDR3 coding sequence is TGTGCCAGCAGTTGGGGACAGTCGGATTCCTACGAGCAGTACTTC. Its protein product is CASSWGQSDSYEQYF.

The V and J genes are TRBV27 and TRBJ1-1; D perhaps matches TRBD1 (5 bases). Trimming pared 0 bases from V and 6 bases from J, leaving 14 bases between. The CDR3 is made up of 15 amino acids. CDR1 and CDR2 (germline): MNHEY, SMNVEV (reference sequence). This chain's CDR3 is CASSLSAQGRAEAFF. The CDR3 coding sequence is TGTGCCAGCAGTTTATCCGCCCAGGGTAGAGCTGAAGCTTTCTTT.

V and J are TRBV19 and TRBJ1-3, with TRBD1 identical over 8 bases. The CDR3 is made up of 14 amino acids. In germline, CDR1 is LNHDA, CDR2 SQIVND (reference sequence). With 9 bases clipped from V and 8 bases from J, the junction kept 12 bases outside the gene matches. Here the CDR3 DNA reads TGTGCCAGAGGTCGAGGCAGGGGGCCGGACACCATATATTTT. As protein: CARGRGRGPDTIYF.

The V and J genes are TRBV5-6 and TRBJ2-7, with 7 bases that match TRBD1. This CDR3 is 14 amino acids long. The V and J ends lost 1 base and 2 bases, in that order; junction bases with no gene match: 3. Looked up from germline, CDR1 is SGHDT and CDR2 is YYEEEE. The CDR3 nucleotides are TGTGCCAGCAGCTTGAGGGGGCTGACCTACGAGCAGTACTTC. It encodes CASSLRGLTYEQYF.

The chain joins TRBV7-2 to TRBJ2-3, with unresolved D. Germline CDR1 reads SGHTA; CDR2 reads FQGNSA. This CDR3 is built from 12 residues. The germline V and J ends were trimmed by 4 bases and 6 bases, with 8 bases remaining between them. CDR3 nucleotides: TGTGCCAGCAGCTCCTACTGGGATACGCAGTATTTT. Translating it yields CASSSYWDTQYF. The full variable domain, rest sourced from reference TRBV7-2 and TRBJ2-3, is GAGVSQSPSNKVTEKGKDVELRCDPISGHTALYWYRQSLGQGLEFLIYFQGNSAPDKSGLPSDRFSAERTGGSVSTLTIQRTQQEDSAVYLCASSSYWDTQYFGPGTRLTVL.

J is TRBJ1-1 and V is TRBV5-1; 7 bases match TRBD1. The ends lost 2 bases at V and 0 bases at J; junction bases unmatched: 4. Germline CDR1 and CDR2: SGHRS and YFSETQ. The CDR3 totals 15 residues. The CDR3 here is CASSFRQGMNTEAFF. The CDR3 bases are TGCGCCAGCAGCTTCCGACAGGGCATGAACACTGAAGCTTTCTTT.

This sequence joins TRBV10-3 and TRBJ1-2, with no clear D. V lost 0 bases to trimming and J lost 0 bases, with 8 bases between them. In germline, CDR1 is ENHRY, CDR2 SYGVKD. This CDR3 contains 15 residues. Written as DNA, the CDR3 is TGTGCCATCAGTGAGTCGTACTCCACTAACTATGGCTACACCTTC. Protein: CAISESYSTNYGYTF.

The gene calls are TRBV5-1 and TRBJ1-2; 7 nucleotides agree with TRBD1. From germline, CDR1 is SGHRS and CDR2 YFSETQ. With V trimmed by 2 bases and J by 6 bases, 10 bases remained unmatched. CDR3 length: 15 residues. In DNA form, the CDR3 reads TGCGCCAGCAGCTTCTCAGGGGGGTCCGGGGATGGCTACACCTTC. Amino acid sequence: CASSFSGGSGDGYTF. Full variable domain (rest looked up from reference TRBV5-1 and TRBJ1-2): KAGVTQTPRYLIKTRGQQVTLSCSPISGHRSVSWYQQTPGQGLQFLFEYFSETQRNKGNFPGRFSGRQFSNSRSEMNVSTLELGDSALYLCASSFSGGSGDGYTFGSGTRLTVV.

The CDR3 DNA sequence: TGTGCCAGCAGTGAGGGGGGAATCTATGGCTACACCTTC. Protein sequence: CASSEGGIYGYTF. The chain links TRBV25-1 to TRBJ1-2; TRBD1 might be the D (5 bases). This CDR3 contains 13 residues. The ends were cut back, 3 bases at V and 4 bases at J, with 9 bases in the middle. Germline CDR1 MGHDK, CDR2 SYGVNS.

This clone was detected only a few times. The CDR3 DNA reads as TGTGCCAGCAGCTCCTCCGGCCGGGGAGAGGATGGCTACACCTTC. It specifies CASSSSGRGEDGYTF. V usage is TRBV7-3 and J usage is TRBJ1-2, with unresolved D. Germline V gene sequence: CDR1 SGHTA, CDR2 FQGTGA. Trimming removed 4 bases from V and 6 bases from J, with 18 bases in between. The CDR3 runs 15 residues.

This clone was counted a few times. The chain carries TRBV7-2 and TRBJ2-4, with 9 bases that match TRBD1. Germline V gene data show CDR1 as SGHTA and CDR2 as FQGNSA. This CDR3 has 14 amino acids. J lost 6 bases, V lost 4 bases, and 4 bases had no gene match. This CDR3 reads CASSSTTGGNIQYF. In DNA, the CDR3 is TGTGCCAGCAGCTCAACGACAGGGGGAAACATTCAGTACTTC.

This clone was seen only a few times. V usage is TRBV6-5 and J usage is TRBJ2-7; possibly TRBD1 for D (6 bases). Germline CDR1 MNHEY, CDR2 SVGAGI. V was shortened by 6 bases and J by 3 bases, with 15 bases between the two germline ends. The CDR3 length is 14 residues. The CDR3 here is CASRRTAADYEQYF. CDR3 sequence (DNA): TGTGCCAGCAGAAGGACAGCTGCTGACTACGAGCAGTACTTC.

V gene TRBV7-2 combines with J gene TRBJ2-2, with a possible D match to TRBD2 (6 bases). This CDR3 contains 16 residues. Trimming pared 1 base from V and 6 bases from J, leaving 15 bases between. From germline, CDR1 is SGHTA and CDR2 FQGNSA. CDR3 sequence: CASSLVGGAPPGELFF. The CDR3 DNA reads as TGTGCCAGCAGCTTAGTAGGCGGGGCGCCACCCGGGGAGCTGTTTTTT.

This clone was observed a handful of times. This sequence joins TRBV11-3 and TRBJ2-1; maybe TRBD2 (5 bases). V lost 6 bases and J lost 9, with 18 bases in between. Germline CDR1 SGHNT, CDR2 YENEEA. CDR3 size: 14 residues. CDR3: CASSLGTSSAEQFF. The CDR3 region has the DNA TGTGCCAGCAGTCTAGGAACTAGTTCGGCTGAGCAGTTCTTC. Full variable domain (missing parts from reference TRBV11-3 and TRBJ2-1): EAGVVQSPRYKIIEKKQPVAFWCNPISGHNTLYWYLQNLGQGPELLIRYENEEAVDDSQLPKDRFSAERLKGVDSTLKIQPAELGDSAVYLCASSLGTSSAEQFFGPGTRLTVL.

This rearrangement joins TRBV6-4 to TRBJ1-2; possible D gene TRBD1, 6 bases. This CDR3 is built from 15 residues. V dropped 2 bases and J dropped 6 bases, with 16 bases sitting between them. Germline CDR1 is MRHNA and CDR2 is SNTAGT. CDR3 sequence (DNA): TGTGCCAGCAGTGACACCTTTGGGGGCTCAAATGGCTACACCTTC. It specifies CASSDTFGGSNGYTF.

The chain links TRBV5-5 to TRBJ2-1; D may be TRBD1 (6 bases). Trimming took 4 bases from V and 7 from J, leaving 15 bases between them. CDR3 size: 14 residues. Per germline, CDR1 SGHKS and CDR2 YYEKEE (reference sequence). The CDR3 protein is CASSPGQNRNEQFF. CDR3 DNA: TGTGCCAGCAGCCCAGGACAGAATCGGAATGAGCAGTTCTTC. The full variable domain, in which reference TRBV5-5 and TRBJ2-1 provide the parts outside the CDR3, is DAGVTQSPTHLIKTRGQQVTLRCSPISGHKSVSWYQQVLGQGPQFIFQYYEKEERGRGNFPDRFSARQFPNYSSELNVNALLLGDSALYLCASSPGQNRNEQFFGPGTRLTVL.

This rearrangement joins TRBV28 to TRBJ1-1; D gene uncertain. This CDR3 region has 12 residues. In germline, CDR1 is MDHEN, CDR2 SYDVKM. Trimming stripped 1 base from V and 6 bases from J, with 6 bases between. The CDR3: CASSLYGSEAFF. As DNA, the CDR3 is TGTGCCAGCAGTTTATACGGGTCTGAAGCTTTCTTT.

The chain employs TRBV15 and TRBJ2-1; TRBD1 matches 9 bases. V gave up 0 bases and J gave up 6 bases; unmatched junction bases: 3. The CDR3 has 15 amino acids. The germline V gene encodes CDR1 LNHNV and CDR2 YYDKDF (reference sequence). This CDR3 reads CATSRDGGQGNEQFF. CDR3 in DNA: TGTGCCACCAGCAGAGATGGGGGACAGGGCAATGAGCAGTTCTTC.

This clone was recorded a few times. The chain uses TRBV19 and TRBJ2-7; TRBD1 aligns across 9 bases. This CDR3 spans 15 amino acids. Per the germline V gene, CDR1 is LNHDA and CDR2 is SQIVND (reference sequence). The ends lost 5 bases at V and 2 bases at J; junction bases unmatched: 7. The CDR3 coding sequence is TGTGCCAGTAGTGACCGGGACAGGGCCCCCTACGAGCAGTACTTC. Encoded protein: CASSDRDRAPYEQYF.

This clone has just one count. The chain recombines TRBV2 with TRBJ1-1; 8 bases line up with TRBD1. The CDR3 has 14 residues. V was pared by 9 bases and J by 4 bases, with 10 bases of the junction left unmatched. CDR1 is SNHLY and CDR2 is FYNNEI in the germline V gene. CDR3: CASSPITGGTEAFF. In nucleotides, the CDR3 is TGTGCCAGTAGTCCTATTACAGGGGGCACTGAAGCTTTCTTT. Drawing the rest from reference TRBV2 and TRBJ1-1, the complete variable domain is EPEVTQTPSHQVTQMGQEVILRCVPISNHLYFYWYRQILGQKVEFLVSFYNNEISEKSEIFDDQFSVERPDGSNFTLKIRSTKLEDSAMYFCASSPITGGTEAFFGQGTRLTVV.

This chain links TRBV9 with TRBJ1-1; 8 bases match TRBD1. V shed 4 bases and J 1 base; nucleotides not matched to a gene: 3. The CDR3 sequence is 14 residues long. The germline V gene encodes CDR1 SGDLS and CDR2 YYNGEE. CDR3 coding DNA: TGTGCCAGCAGCCTGGGACAGGAGAACACTGAAGCTTTCTTT. Translated: CASSLGQENTEAFF.

Note on this clone: One end of the junction is discordant with germline, which a read error may explain. V gene TRBV19 combines with J gene TRBJ1-5; maybe TRBD1 (5 bases). Germline V CDR1 and CDR2: LNHDA, SQIVND (reference sequence). The CDR3 sequence is 16 residues long. In DNA form, the CDR3 reads TGTGCCAGTACCAAGGGACGGACTAGAGGCAATCAACCCCAGCATTTT. This gives the protein CASTKGRTRGNQPQHF.